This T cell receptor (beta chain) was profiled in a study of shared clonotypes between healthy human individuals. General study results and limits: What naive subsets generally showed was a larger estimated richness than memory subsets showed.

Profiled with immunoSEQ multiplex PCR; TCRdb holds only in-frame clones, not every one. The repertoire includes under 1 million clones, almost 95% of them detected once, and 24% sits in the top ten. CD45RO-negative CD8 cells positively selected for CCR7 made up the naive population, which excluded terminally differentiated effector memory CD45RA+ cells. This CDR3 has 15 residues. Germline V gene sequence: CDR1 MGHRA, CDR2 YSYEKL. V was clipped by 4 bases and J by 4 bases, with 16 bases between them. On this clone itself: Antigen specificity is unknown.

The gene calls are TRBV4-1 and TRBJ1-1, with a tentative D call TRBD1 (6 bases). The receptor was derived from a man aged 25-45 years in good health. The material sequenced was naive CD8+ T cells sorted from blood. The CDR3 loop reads CASSPTQGVITEAFF. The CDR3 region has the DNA TGCGCCAGCAGCCCCACACAGGGAGTGATCACTGAAGCTTTCTTT.